This T cell receptor (beta chain) was sequenced in a study of T cell repertoires in cytomegalovirus infection. The CDR3 loop spans 14 amino acids. The germline CDR1 and CDR2 sequences are SEHNR and FQNEAQ (reference sequence). The junction had 5 bases not matched to a gene; V was cut back by 4 bases and J by 6 bases. In its sample, this clonotype was seen many times. Each CDR3 protein is one row after TCRdb ran MiXCR on the reads. The sample shows fewer than 200,000 distinct CDR3 sequences, 8.5% to 10% of them seen only once. The V gene is TRBV7-9, the J gene TRBJ2-1; 8 bases fit TRBD2. This sequence originates from a human donor in good health (CMV status not recorded). Some clones in this sample may be carry-over from other donors' samples. The material sequenced was PBMCs. CDR3 bases: TGTGCCAGCAGCTCCGGGACTAGGCCCAATGAGCAGTTCTTC. It translates to CASSSGTRPNEQFF.